This T cell receptor (beta chain) originates from a study of read filtering for tumor transcriptome and immune sequencing. Study summary: TCR-mapped reads were about 3.5 to 10.27 million with IR-seq versus roughly 80 to 1273 with RNA-seq. Study-wide points: Roughly 82% of IR-seq clonotypes had a single read, yet these held approximately 4% of reads.

This CDR3 has 17 residues. The germline V gene has CDR1 SNHLY and CDR2 FYNNEI. Germline trimming cut 8 bases from V and 1 base from J; bases unmatched to any gene: 7. Comments on this clonotype: Antigen: not known. A far larger clone is just one base off, so this is likely a read error.

At the time of active disease, bone marrow was collected from every patient. This library used roughly 400 ng RNA and molecular barcoded adaptors spanning alpha/delta and beta/gamma chains. TCRdb processed the reads anew with MiXCR; each CDR3 protein has one entry. The table includes roughly 90,000 distinct CDR3 sequences, roughly 12% detected once. This chain joins TRBV2 and TRBJ2-5; the match to TRBD2 covers 16 bases. The source is a donor older than 35 with multiple myeloma. Material: a population of CD138-negative cells sorted from bone marrow. The CDR3 DNA follows: TGTGCCAGCGCCCTCGGGACTAGCGGGAGGGGCCAAGAGACCCAGTACTTC. Its protein product is CASALGTSGRGQETQYF.